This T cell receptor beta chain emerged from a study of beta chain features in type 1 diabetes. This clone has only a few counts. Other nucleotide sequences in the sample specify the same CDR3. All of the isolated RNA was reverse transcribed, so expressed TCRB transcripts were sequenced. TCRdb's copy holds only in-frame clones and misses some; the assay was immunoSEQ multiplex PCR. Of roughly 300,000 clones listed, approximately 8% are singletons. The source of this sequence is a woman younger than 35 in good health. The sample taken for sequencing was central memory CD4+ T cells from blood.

The CDR3 DNA follows: TGTGCCAGCAGTTTAGGGGTCTCCTACGAGCAGTACTTC. It codes for CASSLGVSYEQYF. J is TRBJ2-7 and V is TRBV28; no reliable D call. Per germline, CDR1 MDHEN and CDR2 SYDVKM. The CDR3 extends over 13 amino acids. Between the trimmed V and J ends, which lost 2 bases and 0 bases, there was a span of 5 bases.